The sample holds a few counts of the clone carrying this TCR beta chain. Its antigen is undetermined. The CDR3 has 12 residues. Germline assignment: CDR1 SGHRS and CDR2 YFSETQ. Trimming stripped 7 bases from V and 6 bases from J, with 13 bases between. The sample originates from a study of T cells after yellow fever vaccination. Study-level background: SMART-Seq v4 Ultra Low Input handled preparation of low-cell-number fractions.

Researchers made TCR cDNA using 5'RACE template switching, and this step added a universal primer site and UMIs. TCRdb redid the calling of the 5' RACE reads with MiXCR, one entry per CDR3 protein. The table lists under 600,000 distinct CDR3 sequences, roughly 13% of them singletons. Study-wide results and limits: It was a small share of clonotypes that appeared in both CD4 and CD8 compartments. Once the booster was given, most primary-vaccination clones reappeared, at around 96% for CD4 and approximately 88% for CD8.

The sequenced sample was PBMCs, obtained on the day of the yellow fever booster vaccination. The sequence was collected from a man aged 25-40 years who received the YFV17D yellow fever vaccine. The chain is built from TRBV5-1 and TRBJ1-2, with D possibly TRBD1 on 5 matching bases. This CDR3 reads CASGPGRHGYTF. Here the CDR3 DNA reads TGCGCCAGCGGACCAGGGAGACATGGCTACACCTTC.